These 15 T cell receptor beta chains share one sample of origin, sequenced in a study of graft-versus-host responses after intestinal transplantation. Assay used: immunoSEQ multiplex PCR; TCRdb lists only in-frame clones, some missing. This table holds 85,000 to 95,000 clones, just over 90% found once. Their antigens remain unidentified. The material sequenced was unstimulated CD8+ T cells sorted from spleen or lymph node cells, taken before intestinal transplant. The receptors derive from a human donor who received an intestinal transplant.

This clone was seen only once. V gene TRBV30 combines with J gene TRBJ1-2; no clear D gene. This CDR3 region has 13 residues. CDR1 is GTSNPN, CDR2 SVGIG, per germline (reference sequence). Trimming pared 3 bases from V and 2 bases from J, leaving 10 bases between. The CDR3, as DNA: TGTGCCTGGAGCTCTCCGAGGAACTATGGCTACACCTTC. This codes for CAWSSPRNYGYTF. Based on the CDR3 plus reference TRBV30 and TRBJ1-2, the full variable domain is SQTIHQWPATLVQPVGSPLSLECTVEGTSNPNLYWYRQAAGRGLQLLFYSVGIGQISSEVPQNLSASRPQDRQFILSSKKLLLSDSGFYLCAWSSPRNYGYTFGSGTRLTVV.

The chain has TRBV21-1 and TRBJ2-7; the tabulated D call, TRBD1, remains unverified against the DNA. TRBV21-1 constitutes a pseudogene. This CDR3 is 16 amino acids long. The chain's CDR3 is CASSKEKGHLSYEQYF. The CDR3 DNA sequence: TGTGCCAGCAGCAAAGAGAAGGGGCATTTGTCCTACGAGCAGTACTTC.

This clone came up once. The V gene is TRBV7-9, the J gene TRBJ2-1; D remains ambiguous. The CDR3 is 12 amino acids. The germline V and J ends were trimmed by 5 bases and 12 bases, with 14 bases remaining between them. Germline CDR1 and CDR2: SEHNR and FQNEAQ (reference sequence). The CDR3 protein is CASSAHNERQFF. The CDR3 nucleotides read TGTGCCAGCAGCGCCCACAATGAGCGGCAGTTCTTC.

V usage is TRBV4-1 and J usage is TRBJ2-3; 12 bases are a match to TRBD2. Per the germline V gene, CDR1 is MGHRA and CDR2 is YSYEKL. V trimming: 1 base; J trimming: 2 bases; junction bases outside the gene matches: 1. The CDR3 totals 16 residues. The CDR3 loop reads CASSQGLAGDTDTQYF. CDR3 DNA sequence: TGCGCCAGCAGCCAAGGACTAGCGGGGGACACAGATACGCAGTATTTT.

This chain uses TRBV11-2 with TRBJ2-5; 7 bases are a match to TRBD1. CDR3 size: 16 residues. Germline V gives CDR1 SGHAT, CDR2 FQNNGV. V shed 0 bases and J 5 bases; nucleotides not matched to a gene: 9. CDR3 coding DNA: TGTGCCAGCAGCTTAGATCTAGGGGGCGCCATCGAGACCCAGTACTTC. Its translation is CASSLDLGGAIETQYF.

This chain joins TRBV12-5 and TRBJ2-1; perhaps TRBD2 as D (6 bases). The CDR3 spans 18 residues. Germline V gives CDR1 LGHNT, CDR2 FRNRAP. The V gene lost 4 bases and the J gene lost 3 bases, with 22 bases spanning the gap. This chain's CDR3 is CASGSTEGWIGNYNEQFF. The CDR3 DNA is TGTGCTAGTGGTTCAACGGAGGGGTGGATTGGGAACTACAATGAGCAGTTCTTC.

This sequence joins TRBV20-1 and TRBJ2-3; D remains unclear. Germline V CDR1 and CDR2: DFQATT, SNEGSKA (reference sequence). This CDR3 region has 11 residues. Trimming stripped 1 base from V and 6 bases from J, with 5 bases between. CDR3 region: CSARAVDTQYF. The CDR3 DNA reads TGCAGTGCTAGAGCGGTGGATACGCAGTATTTT.

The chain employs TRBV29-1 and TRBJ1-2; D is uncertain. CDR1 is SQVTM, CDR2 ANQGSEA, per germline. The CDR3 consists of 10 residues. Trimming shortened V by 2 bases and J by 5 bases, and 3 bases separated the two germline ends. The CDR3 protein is CSVERYGYTF. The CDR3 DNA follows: TGCAGCGTTGAACGGTATGGCTACACCTTC. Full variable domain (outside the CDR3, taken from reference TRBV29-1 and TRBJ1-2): SAVISQKPSRDICQRGTSLTIQCQVDSQVTMMFWYRQQPGQSLTLIATANQGSEATYESGFVIDKFPISRPNLTFSTLTVSNMSPEDSSIYLCSVERYGYTFGSGTRLTVV.

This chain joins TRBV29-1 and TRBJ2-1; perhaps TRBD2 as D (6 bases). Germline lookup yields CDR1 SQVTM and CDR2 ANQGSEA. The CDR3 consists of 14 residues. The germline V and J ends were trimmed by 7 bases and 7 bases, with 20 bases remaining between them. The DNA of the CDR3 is TGCAGCGGCATTCAGCGTGGCGGAGGGAATGAGCAGTTCTTC. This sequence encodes CSGIQRGGGNEQFF.

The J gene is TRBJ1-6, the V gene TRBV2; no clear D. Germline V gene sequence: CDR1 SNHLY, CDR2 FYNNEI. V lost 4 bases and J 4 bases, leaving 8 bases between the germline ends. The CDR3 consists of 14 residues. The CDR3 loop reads CASSGSLYNSPLHF. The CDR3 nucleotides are TGTGCCAGCAGTGGGAGCCTATATAATTCACCCCTCCACTTT. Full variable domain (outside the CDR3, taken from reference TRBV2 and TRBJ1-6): EPEVTQTPSHQVTQMGQEVILRCVPISNHLYFYWYRQILGQKVEFLVSFYNNEISEKSEIFDDQFSVERPDGSNFTLKIRSTKLEDSAMYFCASSGSLYNSPLHFGNGTRLTVT.

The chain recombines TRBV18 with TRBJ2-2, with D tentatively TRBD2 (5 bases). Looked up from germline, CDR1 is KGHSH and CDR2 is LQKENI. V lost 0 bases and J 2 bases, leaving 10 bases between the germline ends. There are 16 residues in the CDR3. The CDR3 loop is CASSPPGGSNTGELFF. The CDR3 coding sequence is TGTGCCAGCTCACCACCGGGCGGGTCCAACACCGGGGAGCTGTTTTTT.

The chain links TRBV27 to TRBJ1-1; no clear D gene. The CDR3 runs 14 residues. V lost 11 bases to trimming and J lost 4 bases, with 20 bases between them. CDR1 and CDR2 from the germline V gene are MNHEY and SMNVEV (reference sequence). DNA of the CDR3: TGTGCCGCTGCTCAGCGTGGGTCGGGCACTGAAGCTTTCTTT. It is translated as CAAAQRGSGTEAFF.

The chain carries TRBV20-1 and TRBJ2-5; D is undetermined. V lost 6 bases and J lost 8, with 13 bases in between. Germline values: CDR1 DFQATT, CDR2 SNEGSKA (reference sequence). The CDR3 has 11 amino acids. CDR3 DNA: TGCAGTGCCAAAGAGATCGAAACCCAGTACTTC. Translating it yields CSAKEIETQYF.

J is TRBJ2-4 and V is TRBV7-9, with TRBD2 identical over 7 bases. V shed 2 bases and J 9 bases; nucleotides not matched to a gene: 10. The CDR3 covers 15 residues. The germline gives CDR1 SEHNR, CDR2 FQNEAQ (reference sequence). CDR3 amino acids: CASSLSGTQGIIQYF. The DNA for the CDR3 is TGTGCCAGCAGCTTAAGCGGGACTCAGGGTATCATTCAGTACTTC.

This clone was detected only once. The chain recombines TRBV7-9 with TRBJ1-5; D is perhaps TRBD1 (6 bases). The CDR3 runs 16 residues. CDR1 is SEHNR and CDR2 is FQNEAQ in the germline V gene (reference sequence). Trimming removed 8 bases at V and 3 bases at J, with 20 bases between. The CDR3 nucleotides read TGTGCCAGCCAAGGTCCCCCAGGGGATGACAATCAGCCCCAGCATTTT. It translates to CASQGPPGDDNQPQHF.